These 5 T cell receptor beta chains were all obtained from the same sample, sequenced in a study of shared clonotypes between healthy human individuals. Here immunoSEQ multiplex PCR was the method, and the copy in TCRdb shows in-frame clones only, minus some. The top ten clones hold approximately 0.45% of a sample with approximately 1.5 million clones, 95% to 99% of them seen once. The specimen was naive CD4+ T cells sorted from blood. Subset here: CD45RA+ positively selected. The receptors were gathered from a man aged 25-45 years in good health.

The chain recombines TRBV4-2 with TRBJ1-2; D gene uncertain. Deletions cut 5 bases from V and 0 bases from J, with 13 bases between. Germline assignment: CDR1 LGHNA and CDR2 YNFKEQ. The CDR3 runs 15 residues. The CDR3 DNA sequence: TGTGCCAGCAGCAGGGAGGTAAATTCTAACTATGGCTACACCTTC. Translated, it gives CASSREVNSNYGYTF.

The chain links TRBV10-2 to TRBJ2-3; D is tentatively TRBD1 or TRBD2 (6 bases each). Germline values: CDR1 WSHSY, CDR2 SAAADI. The V and J ends lost 7 bases and 0 bases respectively, with 14 bases between them. This CDR3 has 15 residues. This CDR3 reads CASIMTRGSTDTQYF. CDR3 nucleotide sequence: TGCGCCAGCATAATGACTAGGGGGAGCACAGATACGCAGTATTTT.

The chain combines TRBV7-6 with TRBJ2-1; 7 bases agree with TRBD2. There are 17 residues in the CDR3. The germline V gene has CDR1 SGHVS and CDR2 FNYEAQ. With 4 bases clipped from V and 1 base from J, the junction kept 10 bases outside the gene matches. CDR3 sequence: CASSYQSAGSSYNEQFF. The CDR3 bases are TGTGCCAGCAGCTATCAATCAGCGGGATCGTCCTACAATGAGCAGTTCTTC.

The chain combines TRBV4-1 with TRBJ2-3; 10 positions agree with TRBD2. Per the germline V gene, CDR1 is MGHRA and CDR2 is YSYEKL. After removal of 4 bases from V and 0 bases from J, the junction contained 7 bases not matched to a gene. CDR3 length: 17 residues. In DNA, the CDR3 is TGCGCCAGCAGCCTAAGGGGGACTAGCGATAGCACAGATACGCAGTATTTT. As protein: CASSLRGTSDSTDTQYF.

The chain is built from TRBV6-6 and TRBJ2-7, with unresolved D. The CDR3 covers 12 residues. V lost 5 bases to trimming and J lost 6 bases, with 11 bases between them. Germline lookup yields CDR1 MNHNY and CDR2 SVGAGI (reference sequence). The CDR3 protein is CASSPTAFEQYF. Here the CDR3 DNA reads TGTGCCAGCAGTCCCACTGCCTTCGAGCAGTACTTC.